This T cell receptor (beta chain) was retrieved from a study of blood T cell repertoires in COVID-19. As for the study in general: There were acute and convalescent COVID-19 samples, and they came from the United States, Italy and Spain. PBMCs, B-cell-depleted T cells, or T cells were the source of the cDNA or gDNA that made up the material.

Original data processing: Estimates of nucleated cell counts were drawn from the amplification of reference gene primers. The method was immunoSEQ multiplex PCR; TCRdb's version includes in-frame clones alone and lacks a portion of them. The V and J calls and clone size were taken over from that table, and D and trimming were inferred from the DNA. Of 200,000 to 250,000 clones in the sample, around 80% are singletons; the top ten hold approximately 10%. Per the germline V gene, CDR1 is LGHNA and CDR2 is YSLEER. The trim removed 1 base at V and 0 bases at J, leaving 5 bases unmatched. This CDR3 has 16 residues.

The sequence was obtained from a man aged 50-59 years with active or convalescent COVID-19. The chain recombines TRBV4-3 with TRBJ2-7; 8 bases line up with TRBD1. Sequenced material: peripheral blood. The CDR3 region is CASSQVGQASSYEQYV. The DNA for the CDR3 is TGCGCCAGCAGCCAAGTGGGACAGGCTAGCTCCTACGAGCAGTACGTC.